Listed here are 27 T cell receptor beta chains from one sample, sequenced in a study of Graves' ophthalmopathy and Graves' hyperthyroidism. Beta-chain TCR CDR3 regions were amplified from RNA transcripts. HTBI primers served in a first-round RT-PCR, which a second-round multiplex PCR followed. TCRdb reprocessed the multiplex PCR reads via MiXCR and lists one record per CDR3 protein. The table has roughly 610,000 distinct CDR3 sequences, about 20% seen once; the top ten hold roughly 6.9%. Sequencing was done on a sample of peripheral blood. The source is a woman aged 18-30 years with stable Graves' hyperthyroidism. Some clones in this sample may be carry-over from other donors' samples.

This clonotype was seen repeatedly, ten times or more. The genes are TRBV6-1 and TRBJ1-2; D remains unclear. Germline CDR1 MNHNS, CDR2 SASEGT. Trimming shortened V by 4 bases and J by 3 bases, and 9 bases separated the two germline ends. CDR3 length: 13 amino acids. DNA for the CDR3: TGTGCCAGCAGTGTGGAGGCTGACTATGGCTACACCTTC. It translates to CASSVEADYGYTF.

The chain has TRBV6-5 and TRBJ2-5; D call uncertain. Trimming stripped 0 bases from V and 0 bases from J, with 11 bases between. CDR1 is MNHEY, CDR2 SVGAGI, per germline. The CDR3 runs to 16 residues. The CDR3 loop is CASSYSMAQHQETQYF. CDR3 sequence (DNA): TGTGCCAGCAGTTACTCGATGGCCCAGCACCAAGAGACCCAGTACTTC.

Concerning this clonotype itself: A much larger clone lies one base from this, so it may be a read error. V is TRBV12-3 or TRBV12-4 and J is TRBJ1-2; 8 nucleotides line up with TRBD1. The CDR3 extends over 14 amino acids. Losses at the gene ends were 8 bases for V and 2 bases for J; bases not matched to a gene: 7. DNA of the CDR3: TGTGCCAGCGGTAGTACAGGGGGGAACTATGGCTACACCTTC. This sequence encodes CASGSTGGNYGYTF.

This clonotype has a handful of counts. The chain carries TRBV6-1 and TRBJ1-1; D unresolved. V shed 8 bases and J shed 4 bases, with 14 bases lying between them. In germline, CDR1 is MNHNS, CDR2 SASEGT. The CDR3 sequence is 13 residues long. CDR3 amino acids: CASGEGEATEAFF. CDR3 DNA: TGTGCCAGCGGGGAAGGCGAGGCCACTGAAGCTTTCTTT.

The CDR3 bases are TGCAGTGCTAGGGTTTCTACAGGCCAAGAGACCCAGTACTTC. Translation gives CSARVSTGQETQYF. J is TRBJ2-5 and V is TRBV20-1; tentative D call: TRBD1 (5 bases). V shed 3 bases and J shed 1 base, with 12 bases lying between them. Germline V gene lookup returns CDR1 DFQATT and CDR2 SNEGSKA (reference sequence). This CDR3 region has 14 residues.

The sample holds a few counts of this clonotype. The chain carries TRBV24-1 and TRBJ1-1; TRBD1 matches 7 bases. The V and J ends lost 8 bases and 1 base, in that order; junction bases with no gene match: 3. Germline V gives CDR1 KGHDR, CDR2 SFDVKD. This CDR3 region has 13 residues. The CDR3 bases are TGTGCCACCAAGGACAGGAGGAACACTGAAGCTTTCTTT. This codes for CATKDRRNTEAFF.

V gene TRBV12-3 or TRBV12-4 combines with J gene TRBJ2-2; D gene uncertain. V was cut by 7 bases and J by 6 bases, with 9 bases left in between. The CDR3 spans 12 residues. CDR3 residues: CASTIGAGELFF. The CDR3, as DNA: TGTGCCAGCACCATCGGCGCCGGGGAGCTGTTTTTT.

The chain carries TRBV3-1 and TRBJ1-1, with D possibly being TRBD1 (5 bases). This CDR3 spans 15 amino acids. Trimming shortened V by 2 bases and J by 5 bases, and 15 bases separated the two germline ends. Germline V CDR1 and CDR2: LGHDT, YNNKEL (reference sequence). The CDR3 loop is CASSQLLRTLTEAFF. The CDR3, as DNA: TGTGCCAGCAGCCAATTACTCCGGACACTTACTGAAGCTTTCTTT.

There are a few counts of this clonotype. The CDR3 sequence is CASSFKGSGNQPQHF. The CDR3 bases are TGTGCCAGCAGTTTTAAGGGAAGCGGCAATCAGCCCCAGCATTTT. V and J are TRBV12-3 or TRBV12-4 and TRBJ1-5; D not resolved. Trimming removed 3 bases at V and 2 bases at J, with 11 bases between. The CDR3 contains 15 residues.

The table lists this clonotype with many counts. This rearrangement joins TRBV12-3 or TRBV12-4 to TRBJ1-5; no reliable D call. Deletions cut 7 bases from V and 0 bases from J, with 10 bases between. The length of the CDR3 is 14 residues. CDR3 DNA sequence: TGTGCCAGCAACTCCGTAAATAGCAATCAGCCCCAGCATTTT. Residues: CASNSVNSNQPQHF.

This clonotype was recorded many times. CDR3 amino acids: CASSYGGRCFF. The CDR3 region has the DNA TGTGCCAGCAGTTACGGAGGACGGTGTTTCTTT. J is TRBJ1-1 and V is TRBV6-5; D is undetermined. Germline V lookup: CDR1 MNHEY, CDR2 SVGAGI. This CDR3 has 11 residues. V was clipped by 2 bases and J by 13 bases, with 11 bases between them.

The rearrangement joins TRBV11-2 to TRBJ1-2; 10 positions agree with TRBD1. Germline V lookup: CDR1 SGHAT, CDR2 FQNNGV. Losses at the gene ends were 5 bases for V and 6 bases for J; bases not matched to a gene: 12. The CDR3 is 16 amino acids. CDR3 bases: TGTGCCAGCAGCGAATACTCCGACAGGGGGCGCGATGGCTACACCTTC. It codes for CASSEYSDRGRDGYTF. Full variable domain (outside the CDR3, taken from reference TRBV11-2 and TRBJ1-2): EAGVAQSPRYKIIEKRQSVAFWCNPISGHATLYWYQQILGQGPKLLIQFQNNGVVDDSQLPKDRFSAERLKGVDSTLKIQPAKLEDSAVYLCASSEYSDRGRDGYTFGSGTRLTVV.

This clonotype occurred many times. The CDR3 DNA reads TGTGCCACCAGCAGTTTCCGTTACACTGAAGCTTTCTTT. Translation: CATSSFRYTEAFF. The rearrangement links TRBV15 to TRBJ1-1; D unclear. The ends were cut back, 3 bases at V and 3 bases at J, with 8 bases in the middle. Germline CDR1 and CDR2: LNHNV and YYDKDF (reference sequence). The CDR3 is 13 residues long. Full variable domain (missing parts from reference TRBV15 and TRBJ1-1): DAMVIQNPRYQVTQFGKPVTLSCSQTLNHNVMYWYQQKSSQAPKLLFHYYDKDFNNEADTPDNFQSRRPNTSFCFLDIRSPGLGDTAMYLCATSSFRYTEAFFGQGTRLTVV.

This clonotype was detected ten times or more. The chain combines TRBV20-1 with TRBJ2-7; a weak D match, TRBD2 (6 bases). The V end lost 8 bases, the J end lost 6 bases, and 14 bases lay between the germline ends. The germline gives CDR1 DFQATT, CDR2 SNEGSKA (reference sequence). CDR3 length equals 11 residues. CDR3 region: CSQGGVGEQYF. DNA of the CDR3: TGCAGTCAAGGCGGGGTCGGCGAGCAGTACTTC.

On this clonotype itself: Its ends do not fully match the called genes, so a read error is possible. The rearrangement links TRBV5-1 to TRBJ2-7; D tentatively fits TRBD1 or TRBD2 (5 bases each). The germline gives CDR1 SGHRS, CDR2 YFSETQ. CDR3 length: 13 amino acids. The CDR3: CAGSAGTYYEQYF. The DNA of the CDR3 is TGCGCCGGCAGCGCCGGGACGTACTACGAGCAGTACTTC.

CDR3 loop: CASSQFARTSGQETQYF. In DNA, the CDR3 is TGTGCCAGCAGCCAATTCGCCAGGACTAGCGGCCAAGAGACCCAGTACTTC. The V call is TRBV3-1, the J call TRBJ2-5, with 10 bases identical to TRBD2. V shed 2 bases, J shed 1 base, and the junction held 7 bases outside the gene matches. CDR1 and CDR2 (germline): LGHDT, YNNKEL (reference sequence). There are 17 residues in the CDR3.

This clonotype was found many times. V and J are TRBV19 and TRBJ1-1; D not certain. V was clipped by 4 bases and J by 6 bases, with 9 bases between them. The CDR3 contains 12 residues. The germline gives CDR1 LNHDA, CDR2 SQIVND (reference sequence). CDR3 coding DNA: TGTGCCAGTAGTAGGATCCGCGCTGAAGCTTTCTTT. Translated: CASSRIRAEAFF.

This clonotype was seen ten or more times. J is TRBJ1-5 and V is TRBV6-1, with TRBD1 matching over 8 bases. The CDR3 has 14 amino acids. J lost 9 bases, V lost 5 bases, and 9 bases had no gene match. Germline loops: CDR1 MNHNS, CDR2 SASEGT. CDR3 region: CASSRDRTTGPQHF. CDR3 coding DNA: TGTGCCAGCAGTCGGGACAGGACTACGGGGCCCCAGCATTTT.

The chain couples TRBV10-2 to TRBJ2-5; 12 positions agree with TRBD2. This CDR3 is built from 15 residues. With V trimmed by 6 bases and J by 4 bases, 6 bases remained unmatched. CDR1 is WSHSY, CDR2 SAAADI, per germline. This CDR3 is CASSMTSGSVETQYF. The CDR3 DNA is TGCGCCAGCAGCATGACTAGCGGGAGCGTAGAGACCCAGTACTTC.

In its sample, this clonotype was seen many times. The CDR3 DNA reads as TGTGCCAGCAGTGACCACGACAGGGGGCTTTCCTACGAGCAGTACTTC. It codes for CASSDHDRGLSYEQYF. The genes are TRBV6-1 and TRBJ2-7; TRBD1 agrees at 10 bases. The CDR3 is 16 amino acids. V shed 3 bases, J shed 1 base, and the junction held 6 bases outside the gene matches. Germline CDR1 and CDR2: MNHNS and SASEGT.

CDR3 sequence reads: CASGRDRAYSEAFF. As DNA, the CDR3 is TGTGCCAGCGGCCGGGACAGGGCTTACAGTGAAGCTTTCTTT. The V and J genes are TRBV6-1 and TRBJ1-1; 9 bases match TRBD1. Germline loops: CDR1 MNHNS, CDR2 SASEGT. CDR3 length: 14 amino acids. Trimming at V came to 8 bases and at J to 7 bases, leaving 11 bases not matched to a gene.

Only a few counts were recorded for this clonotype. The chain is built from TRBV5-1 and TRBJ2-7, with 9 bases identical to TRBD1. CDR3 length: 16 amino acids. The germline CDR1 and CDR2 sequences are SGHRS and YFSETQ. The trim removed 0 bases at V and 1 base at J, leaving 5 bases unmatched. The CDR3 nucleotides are TGCGCCAGCAGCTTGGTCGGGGGACAGGGTTCCTACGAGCAGTACTTC. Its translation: CASSLVGGQGSYEQYF.

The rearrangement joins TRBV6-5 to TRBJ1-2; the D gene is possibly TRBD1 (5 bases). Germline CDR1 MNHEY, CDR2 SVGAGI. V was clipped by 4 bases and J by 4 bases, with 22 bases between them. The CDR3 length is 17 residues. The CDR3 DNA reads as TGTGCCAGCAGTTTCCCCGTTCGAGGACAACTGGGCTATGGCTACACCTTC. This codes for CASSFPVRGQLGYGYTF.

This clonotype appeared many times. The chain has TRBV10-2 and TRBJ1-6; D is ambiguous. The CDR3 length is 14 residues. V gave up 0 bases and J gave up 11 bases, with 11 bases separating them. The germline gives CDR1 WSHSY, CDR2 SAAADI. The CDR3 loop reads CASSESIRVTPLHF. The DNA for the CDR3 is TGCGCCAGCAGTGAGTCGATCCGGGTTACACCCCTCCACTTT.

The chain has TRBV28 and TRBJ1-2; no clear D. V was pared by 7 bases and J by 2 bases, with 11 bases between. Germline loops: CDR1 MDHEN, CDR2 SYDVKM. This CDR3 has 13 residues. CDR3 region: CASITTRNYGYTF. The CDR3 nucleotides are TGTGCCAGCATTACGACCCGAAACTATGGCTACACCTTC.

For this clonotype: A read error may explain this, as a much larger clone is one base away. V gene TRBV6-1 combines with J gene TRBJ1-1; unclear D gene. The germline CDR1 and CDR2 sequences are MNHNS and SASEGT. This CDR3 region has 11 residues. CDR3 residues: CASRASPEALF. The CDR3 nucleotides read TGTGCCAGCAGGGCCTCCCCTGAAGCTCTCTTT.

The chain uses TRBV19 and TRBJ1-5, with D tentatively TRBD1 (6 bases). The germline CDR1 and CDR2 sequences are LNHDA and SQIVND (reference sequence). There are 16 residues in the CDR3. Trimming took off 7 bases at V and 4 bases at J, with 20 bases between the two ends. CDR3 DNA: TGTGCCAGTATGACGGCAGGGGCCGCAACTAATCAGCCCCAGCATTTT. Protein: CASMTAGAATNQPQHF. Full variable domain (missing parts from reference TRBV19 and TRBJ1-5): DGGITQSPKYLFRKEGQNVTLSCEQNLNHDAMYWYRQDPGQGLRLIYYSQIVNDFQKGDIAEGYSVSREKKESFPLTVTSAQKNPTAFYLCASMTAGAATNQPQHFGDGTRLSIL.